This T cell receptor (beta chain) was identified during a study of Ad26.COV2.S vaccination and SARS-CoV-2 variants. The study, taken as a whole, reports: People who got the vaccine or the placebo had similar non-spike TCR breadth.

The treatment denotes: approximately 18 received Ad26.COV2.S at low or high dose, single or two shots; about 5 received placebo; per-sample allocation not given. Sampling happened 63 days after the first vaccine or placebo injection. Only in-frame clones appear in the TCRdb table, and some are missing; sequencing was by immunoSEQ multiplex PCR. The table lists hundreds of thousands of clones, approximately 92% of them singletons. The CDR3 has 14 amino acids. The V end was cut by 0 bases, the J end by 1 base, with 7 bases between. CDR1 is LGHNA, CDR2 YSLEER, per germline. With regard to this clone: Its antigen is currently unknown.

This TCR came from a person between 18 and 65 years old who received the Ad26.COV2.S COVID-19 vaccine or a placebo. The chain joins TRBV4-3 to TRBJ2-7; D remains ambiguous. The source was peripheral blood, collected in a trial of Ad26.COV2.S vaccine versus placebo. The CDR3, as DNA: TGCGCCAGCAGCCAAGAGGTGGGGTCCTACGAGCAGTACTTC. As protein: CASSQEVGSYEQYF.